A selection of T cell receptor beta chains follows, all from one sample in a study of early T cells in non-severe SARS-CoV-2 infection. From the 5' RACE reads, TCRdb called clonotypes with MiXCR, one entry per CDR3 protein. In the table there are 53,000 or so distinct CDR3 sequences, roughly 12% of which are singletons. Material: whole blood, obtained at baseline. The receptors were sampled from an adult who was a healthcare worker with PCR-confirmed SARS-CoV-2 infection or an uninfected control (not recorded which). The conserved cysteine and the conserved F or W are not part of the CDR3 here. Fields, in order: CDR3 length, V gene, J gene, clone size, CDR3 protein. Clone size, where shown, is once, few, many, or a class for clones that have expanded.

9	TRBV4-2	TRBJ1-2	many	ASGTGVGYT
13	TRBV11-2	TRBJ2-7	-	ASSSTGGGSYEQY
14	TRBV7-9	TRBJ2-4	-	ASSPRQAGGKNIQY
12	TRBV7-2	TRBJ2-4	-	ASSRVPRTDVQY
11	TRBV29-1	TRBJ2-2	-	SVDRANTGELF
9	TRBV11-2	TRBJ1-1	few	ASSQMTGAF
11	TRBV7-2	TRBJ2-1	-	ASRLRQGNEQF
13	TRBV7-2	TRBJ2-2	few	ASSFSQGRVGELF
13	TRBV5-1	TRBJ2-1	many	ASSSRLAGGNEQF
13	TRBV27	TRBJ2-3	-	ASSPWSAPTDTQY
13	TRBV28	TRBJ1-6	-	ASSSEIGPNSPLH
11	TRBV29-1	TRBJ2-5	few	SARDSTQETQY
12	TRBV6-4	TRBJ1-2	-	ASSDSHSNYGYT
11	TRBV28	TRBJ2-7	few	ASSPRQGLGQY
11	TRBV6-2/TRBV6-3	TRBJ1-2	-	ASRPGLIYGYT
13	TRBV3-1	TRBJ1-2	-	ASSQDRGFYYGYT
10	TRBV4-2	TRBJ2-5	-	ASSQDYGTQY
12	TRBV7-3	TRBJ2-1	-	ASSLGTGEDEQF
12	TRBV5-1	TRBJ1-6	many	ASSPGQPNSPLH
14	TRBV9	TRBJ2-1	few	ASSVGQAFPNNEQF
11	TRBV12-3/TRBV12-4	TRBJ2-1	few	ASRGLADNEQF